The rows below give T cell receptor beta chains drawn from one sample of a study of cytotoxic CD8 clonotypes in ibrutinib-treated CLL. Clones were read by immunoSEQ multiplex PCR, and TCRdb kept only the in-frame ones, dropping some. This repertoire shows about 200,000 clones, over 55% found once; its top ten account for roughly 12%. Sequenced here: PBMCs, sampled after 24 months of ibrutinib treatment. All receptors derive from a human donor with chronic lymphocytic leukemia. Each CDR3 is given with its conserved first and last residue. A D gene is named only where the DNA matches it firmly. For some rows the clone size is stated as once, few or many, or as a class when expanded; others skip it.

V: TRBV4-2
size: few
D: -
J: TRBJ1-5
DNA: TGTGCCAGCAGCCAAGAATCCGGGGGGAATCAGCCCCAGCATTTT
CDR3: CASSQESGGNQPQHF

V: TRBV15
size: -
D: -
J: TRBJ1-4
DNA: TGTGCCACCAGCAGAGACCAGGGGCCCGCTGAGGAAAAACTGTTTTTT
CDR3: CATSRDQGPAEEKLFF

V: TRBV18
size: few
D: -
J: TRBJ1-2
DNA: TGTGCCAGCTCACCACCGTCAGAGGACTATGGCTACACCTTC
CDR3: CASSPPSEDYGYTF

V: TRBV4-3
size: -
D: TRBD2
J: TRBJ2-3
DNA: TGCGCCAGCAGCCAAGAAACCGGGACTAGCGGGACTAGCACAGATACGCAGTATTTT
CDR3: CASSQETGTSGTSTDTQYF

V: TRBV4-1
size: -
D: TRBD2
J: TRBJ2-1
DNA: TGCGCCAGCAGCCACCGAACCAGGACTAGCGGGAGTTTCCATGAGCAGTTCTTC
CDR3: CASSHRTRTSGSFHEQFF

V: TRBV5-1
size: -
D: -
J: TRBJ2-5
DNA: TGCGCCAGCAGCTTGAATTGGGGAGAGACCCAGTACTTC
CDR3: CASSLNWGETQYF

V: TRBV25-1
size: -
D: -
J: TRBJ1-1
DNA: TGTGCCAGCGGCGGACCGAACACTGAAGCTTTCTTT
CDR3: CASGGPNTEAFF

V: TRBV27
size: -
D: TRBD2
J: TRBJ2-3
DNA: TGTGCCAGCAGGCTAAATGGGGGGGAACGAGCTAGCACAGATACGCAGTATTTT
CDR3: CASRLNGGERASTDTQYF

V: TRBV28
size: few
D: TRBD1
J: TRBJ1-2
DNA: TGTGCCAGCAGGGGACAGAGCTATGGCTACACCTTC
CDR3: CASRGQSYGYTF

V: TRBV4-3
size: -
D: TRBD1
J: TRBJ2-7
DNA: TGCGCCAGCAGCCAAGATGGGGACAGGGTTTTCTACGAGCAGTACTTC
CDR3: CASSQDGDRVFYEQYF

V: TRBV28
size: -
D: TRBD1
J: TRBJ2-3
DNA: TGTGCCAGCAGCCCTGACAGGGCCACAGATACGCAGTATTTT
CDR3: CASSPDRATDTQYF

V: TRBV6-6
size: -
D: TRBD2
J: TRBJ2-3
DNA: TGTGCCAGCAGTAACGGACTAGCGGAACTCACAGATACGCAGTATTTT
CDR3: CASSNGLAELTDTQYF

V: TRBV14
size: once
D: TRBD1
J: TRBJ1-1
DNA: TGTGCCAGCAGCCAAGATATGACAGGACAGGGTGATTGGAACACTGAAGCTTTCTTT
CDR3: CASSQDMTGQGDWNTEAFF

V: TRBV5-4
size: -
D: -
J: TRBJ1-1
DNA: TGTGCCAGCAGTGTTGTTCGGAACACTGAAGCTTTCTTT
CDR3: CASSVVRNTEAFF

V: TRBV28
size: -
D: -
J: TRBJ1-3
DNA: TGTGCCAGCAGTTTGACCAAACGAGCCTTCTCTGGAAACACCATATATTTT
CDR3: CASSLTKRAFSGNTIYF

V: TRBV5-1
size: -
D: -
J: TRBJ1-5
DNA: TGCGCCAGCAGCTTGGGAGGGGTCGGTCAGCCCCAGCATTTT
CDR3: CASSLGGVGQPQHF

V: TRBV4-1
size: -
D: -
J: TRBJ2-2
DNA: TGCGCCAGCAGCCAAGGAAACAGGAAGACAGGCACCGGGGAGCTGTTTTTT
CDR3: CASSQGNRKTGTGELFF

V: TRBV7-3
size: once
D: -
J: TRBJ2-3
DNA: TGTGCCAGCAGCTTAAACCGGGAGAGCACAGATACGCAGTATTTT
CDR3: CASSLNRESTDTQYF

V: TRBV9
size: few
D: -
J: TRBJ2-1
DNA: TGTGCCAGCAGCGCCCGGGACTGGTCCTACAATGAGCAGTTCTTC
CDR3: CASSARDWSYNEQFF

V: TRBV7-2
size: -
D: TRBD2
J: TRBJ2-3
DNA: TGTGCCAGCAGCTTAGGACTAGCTAGCACAGATACGCAGTATTTT
CDR3: CASSLGLASTDTQYF

V: TRBV9
size: few
D: TRBD2
J: TRBJ2-5
DNA: TGTGCCAGCAGCGTAGCGTGGCGGGAGGCCAGCCTCGACTTC
CDR3: CASSVAWREASLDF

V: TRBV10-3
size: -
D: -
J: TRBJ1-2
DNA: TGTGCCATCAGTGGAACAGGAGGATACGGGGCTAACTATGGCTACACCTTC
CDR3: CAISGTGGYGANYGYTF

V: TRBV5-8
size: -
D: -
J: TRBJ1-2
DNA: TGTGCCAGCAGCCATCGGACAGCCGTTACTAACTATGGCTACACCTTC
CDR3: CASSHRTAVTNYGYTF

V: TRBV5-1
size: -
D: -
J: TRBJ1-4
DNA: TGCGCCAGCAGCTTGGCCATTGGGTCGGCGAATGAAAAACTGTTTTTT
CDR3: CASSLAIGSANEKLFF

V: TRBV5-4
size: -
D: TRBD2
J: TRBJ2-7
DNA: TGTGCCAGCAGCTTGGGACTAGCTCTCGAGCAGTACTTC
CDR3: CASSLGLALEQYF

V: TRBV28
size: few
D: -
J: TRBJ1-5
DNA: TGTGCCAGCAGTTCGATACCTCAGCCCCAGCATTTT
CDR3: CASSSIPQPQHF

V: TRBV6-5
size: -
D: -
J: TRBJ2-7
DNA: TGTGCCAGCAGTATCAGGGTACGCTACTACGAGCAGTACTTC
CDR3: CASSIRVRYYEQYF

V: TRBV14
size: once
D: -
J: TRBJ2-3
DNA: TGTGCCAGCAGCCAAGATCTCCGAGATACGCAGTATTTT
CDR3: CASSQDLRDTQYF

V: TRBV5-1
size: -
D: TRBD2
J: TRBJ2-3
DNA: TGCGCCAGCAGCTTGGATTGGACTAGCGGGGGGAGGCAGTATTTT
CDR3: CASSLDWTSGGRQYF

V: TRBV19
size: -
D: TRBD2
J: TRBJ2-7
DNA: TGTGCCAGTAGTATAACTAGCGGGAGTATCGAGCAGTACTTC
CDR3: CASSITSGSIEQYF

V: TRBV19
size: -
D: TRBD1
J: TRBJ1-1
DNA: TGTGCCAGTAGTATAAAGACAGGGTTGGACACTGAAGCTTTCTTT
CDR3: CASSIKTGLDTEAFF

V: TRBV28
size: few
D: -
J: TRBJ1-2
DNA: TGTGAGGGTCCTGGCTACACCTTC
CDR3: CEGPGYTF

V: TRBV9
size: -
D: -
J: TRBJ2-7
DNA: TGTGCCAGCAGCGTAGACGACAGCTACGAGCAGTACTTC
CDR3: CASSVDDSYEQYF

V: TRBV7-2
size: -
D: -
J: TRBJ1-4
DNA: TGTGCCAGCAGCTTAGTACGTTTTGAGGGGAGACTGTTTTTT
CDR3: CASSLVRFEGRLFF